This passage covers 4 T cell receptor beta chains from one sample sequenced in a study of T cell changes during pregnancy in multiple sclerosis. Method: immunoSEQ multiplex PCR; TCRdb's copy keeps in-frame clones and lacks some. The sample consists of 30,000 to 35,000 clones, roughly nine tenths of them appearing once. Sequences were derived from CD4+ T cells from peripheral blood mononuclear cells, sampled in the second trimester of pregnancy. The receptors were gathered from a female donor in good health, enrolled as a control in a pregnancy study.

This rearrangement joins TRBV27 to TRBJ1-5, with 7 bases fitting TRBD1. The CDR3 length is 16 residues. Germline loops: CDR1 MNHEY, CDR2 SMNVEV (reference sequence). Unmatched junction bases numbered 9, after V lost 3 bases and J lost 4 bases. CDR3 region: CASSFRPGQKNQPQHF. CDR3 DNA sequence: TGTGCCAGCAGTTTTAGACCGGGACAGAAAAATCAGCCCCAGCATTTT.

The genes are TRBV30 and TRBJ1-1, with 7 bases aligning to TRBD1. CDR1 is GTSNPN, CDR2 SVGIG, per germline (reference sequence). V shed 3 bases, J shed 0 bases, and the junction held 10 bases outside the gene matches. The CDR3 spans 16 residues. The CDR3 spells CAWRSPGQLMNTEAFF. The CDR3 coding sequence is TGTGCCTGGAGATCGCCGGGACAGCTTATGAACACTGAAGCTTTCTTT.

This chain links TRBV5-1 with TRBJ2-7, with a tentative D call TRBD2 (6 bases). This CDR3 is 14 amino acids long. Germline CDR1 reads SGHRS; CDR2 reads YFSETQ. The V gene lost 0 bases and the J gene lost 6 bases, with 13 bases spanning the gap. The CDR3 nucleotides are TGCGCCAGCAGCTTGGGGGGGGAGACGGTCGAGCAGTACTTC. Its translation: CASSLGGETVEQYF. Complete variable domain (other parts from reference TRBV5-1 and TRBJ2-7): KAGVTQTPRYLIKTRGQQVTLSCSPISGHRSVSWYQQTPGQGLQFLFEYFSETQRNKGNFPGRFSGRQFSNSRSEMNVSTLELGDSALYLCASSLGGETVEQYFGPGTRLTVT.

V gene TRBV20-1 combines with J gene TRBJ1-2; D not certain. Trimming pared 3 bases from V and 7 bases from J, leaving 9 bases between. The CDR3 extends over 11 amino acids. Germline lookup yields CDR1 DFQATT and CDR2 SNEGSKA (reference sequence). In nucleotides, the CDR3 is TGCAGTGCTAGCACAGTCCCTGGCTACACCTTC. It specifies CSASTVPGYTF.